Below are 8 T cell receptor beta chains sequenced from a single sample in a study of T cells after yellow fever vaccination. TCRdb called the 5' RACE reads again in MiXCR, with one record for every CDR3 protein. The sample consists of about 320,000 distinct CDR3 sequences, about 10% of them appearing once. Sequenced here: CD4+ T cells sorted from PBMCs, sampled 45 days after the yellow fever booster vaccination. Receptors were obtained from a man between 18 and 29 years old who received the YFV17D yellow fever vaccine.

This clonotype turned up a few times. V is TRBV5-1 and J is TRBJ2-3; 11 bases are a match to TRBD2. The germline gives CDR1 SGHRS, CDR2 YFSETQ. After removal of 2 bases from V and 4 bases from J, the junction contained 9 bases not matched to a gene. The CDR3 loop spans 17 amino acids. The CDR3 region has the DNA TGCGCCAGCAGCTTACCCGGGCTAGCGGGGGGTTCAGATACGCAGTATTTT. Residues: CASSLPGLAGGSDTQYF.

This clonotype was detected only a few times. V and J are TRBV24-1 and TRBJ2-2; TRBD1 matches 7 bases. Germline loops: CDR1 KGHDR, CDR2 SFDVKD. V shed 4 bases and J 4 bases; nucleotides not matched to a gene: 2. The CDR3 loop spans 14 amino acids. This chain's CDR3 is CATSDPGGTGELFF. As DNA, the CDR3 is TGTGCCACCAGTGACCCAGGGGGCACCGGGGAGCTGTTTTTT.

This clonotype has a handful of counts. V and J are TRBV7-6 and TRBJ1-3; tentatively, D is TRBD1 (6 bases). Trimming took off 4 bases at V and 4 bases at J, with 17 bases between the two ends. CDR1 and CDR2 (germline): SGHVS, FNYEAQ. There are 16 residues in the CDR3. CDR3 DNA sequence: TGTGCCAGCAGCTCCCTTACAAGGGGGGCCGGAAACACCATATATTTT. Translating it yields CASSSLTRGAGNTIYF.

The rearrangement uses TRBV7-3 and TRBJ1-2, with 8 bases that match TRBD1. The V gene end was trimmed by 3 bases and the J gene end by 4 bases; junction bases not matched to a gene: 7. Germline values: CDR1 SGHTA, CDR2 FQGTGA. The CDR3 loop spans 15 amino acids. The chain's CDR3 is CASSLGTGPGYGYTF. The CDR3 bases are TGTGCCAGCAGCTTGGGGACAGGTCCTGGCTATGGCTACACCTTC.

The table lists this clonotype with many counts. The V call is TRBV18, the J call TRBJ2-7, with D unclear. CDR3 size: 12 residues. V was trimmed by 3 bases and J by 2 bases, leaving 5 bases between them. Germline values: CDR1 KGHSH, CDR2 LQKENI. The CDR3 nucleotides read TGTGCCAGCTCACCCGCTACCTACGAGCAGTACTTC. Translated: CASSPATYEQYF.

The CDR3 here is CATGRGGTNNEQFF. CDR3 DNA sequence: TGTGCCACCGGGAGGGGGGGGACCAACAATGAGCAGTTCTTC. The chain carries TRBV24-1 and TRBJ2-1; D possibly corresponds to TRBD2 (7 bases). Germline V CDR1 and CDR2: KGHDR, SFDVKD. Trimming took off 9 bases at V and 5 bases at J, with 16 bases between the two ends. The CDR3 totals 14 residues.

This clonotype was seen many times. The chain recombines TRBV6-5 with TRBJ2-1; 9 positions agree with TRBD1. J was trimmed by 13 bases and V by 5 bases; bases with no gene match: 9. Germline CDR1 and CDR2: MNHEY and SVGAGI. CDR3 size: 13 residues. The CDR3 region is CASSSIRTGEQFF. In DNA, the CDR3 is TGTGCCAGCAGTAGTATTCGGACAGGGGAACAGTTCTTC.

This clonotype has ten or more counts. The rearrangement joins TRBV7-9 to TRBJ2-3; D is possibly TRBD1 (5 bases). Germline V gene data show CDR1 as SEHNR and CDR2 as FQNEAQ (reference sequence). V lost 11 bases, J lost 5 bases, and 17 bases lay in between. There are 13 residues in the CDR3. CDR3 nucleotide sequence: TGTGCCCAAGATCCAGGGTTGGGAGATACGCAGTATTTT. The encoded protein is CAQDPGLGDTQYF.